Sequencing of this TCR beta chain was carried out in a study of prognosis after radiotherapy for stage I lung cancer. Study-wide context: Tumor type comprised squamous cell carcinoma in about 7 patients and adenocarcinoma in about 12. Radiotherapy: SBRT, 3 to 5 fractions, biologically effective dose at least 100 Gy. Regarding the study as a whole: Unique TCR clone counts were lower following stereotactic body radiation therapy (median approximately 9,600 versus 7,200).

Germline CDR1 is MNHEY and CDR2 is SVGEGT. The trim removed 6 bases at V and 0 bases at J, leaving 7 bases unmatched. The CDR3 sequence is 15 residues long. Genomic DNA was subjected to two-round multiplex PCR for amplification of TCR beta CDR3. Gene-specific TRBV and TRBJ primers were used in PCR round one. Via MiXCR, TCRdb re-called the multiplex PCR reads, giving one row per CDR3 protein. The sample yields 10,000 to 15,000 distinct CDR3 sequences, approximately 40% seen once. On this clonotype: No antigen is known for it.

This chain joins TRBV6-2 or TRBV6-3 and TRBJ1-2; 7 bases agree with TRBD1. This clonotype was obtained from a donor over 45 with non-small cell lung cancer. The starting material was PBMCs, obtained before or after stereotactic body radiation therapy (not recorded which). The CDR3 DNA reads as TGTGCCAGCAGAACATTGGACAGGCCTAACTATGGCTACACCTTC. This gives the protein CASRTLDRPNYGYTF.